The 11 T cell receptor beta chains presented below share a single source sample, sequenced in a study of blood T cell repertoires in COVID-19 (dated by TCRdb to the early 2020s). Libraries were prepared through the immunoSEQ multiplex PCR assay. The table was pulled from immuneACCESS by TCRdb, which kept in-frame rearrangements only. Such tables lose some clones; where checked, under half of the loss comes from unresolved V genes, and the rest has no known cause. The sample table lists 200,000 to 250,000 clones, 85% to 90% of them with a count of one. Clones ranked in the top ten supply roughly 10% of the sample. Sequences were obtained from peripheral blood. The receptor source for this set is a woman in her forties or fifties with COVID-19, enrolled during active disease.

Only a few counts were recorded for this clone. V and J are TRBV28 and TRBJ1-2; D possibly corresponds to TRBD1 (6 bases). The ends were cut back, 6 bases at V and 0 bases at J, with 17 bases in the middle. Germline-derived CDR1 and CDR2 are MDHEN and SYDVKM. The CDR3 is made up of 16 amino acids. CDR3 region: CASRKQGLFSNYGYTF. The CDR3 DNA sequence: TGTGCCAGCAGAAAACAGGGCCTATTTTCTAACTATGGCTACACCTTC.

The chain recombines TRBV4-1 with TRBJ2-1; 8 nucleotides align to TRBD1. Germline lookup yields CDR1 MGHRA and CDR2 YSYEKL. V shed 4 bases, J shed 6 bases, and the junction held 2 bases outside the gene matches. This CDR3 is 13 amino acids long. The CDR3 DNA follows: TGCGCCAGCAGCCTCGACAGGGGCAATGAGCAGTTCTTC. Its protein is CASSLDRGNEQFF.

V is TRBV6-1 and J is TRBJ2-2, with 8 nucleotides matching TRBD2. The CDR3 spans 15 residues. Unmatched junction bases numbered 3, after V lost 5 bases and J lost 1 base. From germline, CDR1 is MNHNS and CDR2 SASEGT. The CDR3 DNA is TGTGCCAGCAGTAAGGGACTAGTGAACACCGGGGAGCTGTTTTTT. Its protein is CASSKGLVNTGELFF.

J is TRBJ1-2 and V is TRBV6-1; D may be TRBD1 (6 bases). The V gene's germline CDR1 is MNHNS and CDR2 SASEGT. This CDR3 is 17 amino acids long. V was shortened by 4 bases and J by 5 bases, with 23 bases between the two germline ends. As DNA, the CDR3 is TGTGCCAGCAGTGCCGCCTCTTGGGGGGGGGCGTCTTATGGCTACACCTTC. Its translation: CASSAASWGGASYGYTF.

The chain is built from TRBV11-3 and TRBJ2-3; a weak D match, TRBD1 (6 bases). The length of the CDR3 is 16 residues. Looked up from germline, CDR1 is SGHNT and CDR2 is YENEEA. With 4 bases removed from V and 0 bases from J, the gap between germline ends came to 14 bases. CDR3 coding DNA: TGTGCCAGCAGCTCATCCAGGGGATTCAGCACAGATACGCAGTATTTT. It specifies CASSSSRGFSTDTQYF.

V gene TRBV4-3 combines with J gene TRBJ2-3, with D unresolved. The CDR3 totals 15 residues. V lost 1 base and J lost 0, with 8 bases in between. CDR1 and CDR2 (germline): LGHNA, YSLEER. Here the CDR3 reads CASSQGSTSTDTQYF. The CDR3 DNA reads as TGCGCCAGCAGCCAAGGGAGTACTAGCACAGATACGCAGTATTTT.

CDR3 sequence: CASSYNFYEQYV. CDR3 coding DNA: TGTGCCAGCAGCTATAACTTCTACGAGCAGTACGTC. The chain has TRBV11-2 and TRBJ2-7; D gene unclear. The CDR3 has 12 residues. CDR1 is SGHAT and CDR2 is FQNNGV in the germline V gene. Between the trimmed V and J ends, which lost 4 bases and 3 bases, there was a span of 7 bases.

J is TRBJ2-5 and V is TRBV7-2; maybe TRBD2 (7 bases). CDR3 size: 15 residues. The germline CDR1 and CDR2 sequences are SGHTA and FQGNSA. Trimming pared 1 base from V and 2 bases from J, leaving 11 bases between. This CDR3 is CASSLEGGAQETQYF. CDR3 DNA: TGTGCCAGCAGCTTAGAGGGGGGGGCACAAGAGACCCAGTACTTC. Supplemented by reference TRBV7-2 and TRBJ2-5, the full variable domain reads GAGVSQSPSNKVTEKGKDVELRCDPISGHTALYWYRQSLGQGLEFLIYFQGNSAPDKSGLPSDRFSAERTGGSVSTLTIQRTQQEDSAVYLCASSLEGGAQETQYFGPGTRLLVL.

V gene TRBV6-6 combines with J gene TRBJ1-6, with 8 nucleotides matching TRBD1. Germline V gives CDR1 MNHNY, CDR2 SVGAGI (reference sequence). The V gene end was trimmed by 1 base and the J gene end by 7 bases; junction bases not matched to a gene: 3. This CDR3 has 15 amino acids. CDR3 coding DNA: TGTGCCAGCAGTTACTTATCAGGGGGCAATTCACCCCTCCACTTT. Translation gives CASSYLSGGNSPLHF.

The gene calls are TRBV11-2 and TRBJ2-7; 9 bases are a match to TRBD2. The ends lost 5 bases at V and 0 bases at J; junction bases unmatched: 14. CDR1 SGHAT and CDR2 FQNNGV come from the germline V gene. CDR3 length: 18 amino acids. The CDR3 region has the DNA TGTGCCAGCAGCCCCGGTGATAGCGGGGGCCCGAGCTCCTACGAGCAGTACTTC. Protein: CASSPGDSGGPSSYEQYF.

V is TRBV7-2 and J is TRBJ1-1; 7 nucleotides align to TRBD1. The germline gives CDR1 SGHTA, CDR2 FQGNSA. CDR3 size: 15 residues. With 3 bases clipped from V and 5 bases from J, the junction kept 9 bases outside the gene matches. CDR3 region: CASSLRLDRVTEAFF. The CDR3, as DNA: TGTGCCAGCAGCTTGAGATTAGACAGGGTAACTGAAGCTTTCTTT.